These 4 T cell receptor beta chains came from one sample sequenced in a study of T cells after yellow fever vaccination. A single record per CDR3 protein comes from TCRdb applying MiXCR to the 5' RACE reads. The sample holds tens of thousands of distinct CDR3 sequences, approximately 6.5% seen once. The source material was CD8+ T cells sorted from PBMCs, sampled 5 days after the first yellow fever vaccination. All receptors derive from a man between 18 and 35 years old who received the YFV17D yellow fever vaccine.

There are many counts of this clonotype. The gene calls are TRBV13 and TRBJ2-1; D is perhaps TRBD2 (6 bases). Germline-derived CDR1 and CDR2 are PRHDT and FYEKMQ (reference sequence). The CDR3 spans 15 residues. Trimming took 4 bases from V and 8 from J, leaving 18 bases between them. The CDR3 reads CASSSLRTIVDEQFF. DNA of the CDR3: TGTGCCAGCAGCTCGCTCCGGACTATAGTGGATGAGCAGTTCTTC.

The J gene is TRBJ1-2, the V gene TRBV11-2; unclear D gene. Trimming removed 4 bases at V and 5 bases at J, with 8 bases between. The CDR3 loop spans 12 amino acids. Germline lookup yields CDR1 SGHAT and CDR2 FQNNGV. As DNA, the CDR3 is TGTGCCAGCAGCTCCCCAGTTTATGGCTACACCTTC. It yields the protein CASSSPVYGYTF.

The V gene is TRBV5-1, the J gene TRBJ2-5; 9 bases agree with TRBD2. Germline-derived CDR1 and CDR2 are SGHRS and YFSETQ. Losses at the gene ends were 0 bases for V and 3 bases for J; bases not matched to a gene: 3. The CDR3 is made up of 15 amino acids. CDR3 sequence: CASSLEAGGEETQYF. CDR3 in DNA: TGCGCCAGCAGCTTGGAGGCGGGAGGGGAAGAGACCCAGTACTTC.

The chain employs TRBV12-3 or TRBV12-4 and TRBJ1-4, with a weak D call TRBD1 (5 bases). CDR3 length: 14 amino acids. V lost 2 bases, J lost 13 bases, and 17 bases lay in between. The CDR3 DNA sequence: TGTGCCAGCAGTTTAAGGTCGTTGGGGGAAGGACTGTTTTTT. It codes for CASSLRSLGEGLFF.